These T cell receptor beta chains were read from a single sample in a study of T cell responses to AZD1222 COVID-19 vaccine. Method: immunoSEQ multiplex PCR; TCRdb's copy keeps in-frame clones and lacks some. The sample carries fewer than 120,000 clones, 85% to 95% recorded once. The sequences come from peripheral blood, collected on day 0 of AZD1222 vaccination. The receptors were sampled from an adult in good health. The CDR3 runs from the conserved cysteine through the conserved F or W. The order of the fields is clone size, V gene, CDR3 length, D gene, J gene, CDR3 DNA, CDR3 protein. D genes are given only for firm matches. Some rows mark clone size as missing; the rest say once, few, many or name a class of expanded clone.

abundance: .
v_gene: TRBV28
len: 15
d_gene: TRBD1
j_gene: TRBJ1-1
CDR3nt: TGTGCCAGCAGTTCTATCGGGACAGCGAACACTGAAGCTTTCTTT
CDR3aa: CASSSIGTANTEAFF

abundance: .
v_gene: TRBV28
len: 15
d_gene: .
j_gene: TRBJ1-2
CDR3nt: TGTGCCAGCAGGGGACGGGGGGGTTTCGACTATGGCTACACCTTC
CDR3aa: CASRGRGGFDYGYTF

abundance: .
v_gene: TRBV7-9
len: 14
d_gene: .
j_gene: TRBJ2-7
CDR3nt: TGTGCCAGCAGGACCGGGACGGCCTCCTACGAGCAGTACTTC
CDR3aa: CASRTGTASYEQYF

abundance: .
v_gene: TRBV5-1
len: 16
d_gene: TRBD1
j_gene: TRBJ1-3
CDR3nt: TGCGCCAGCAGACCTGGGACAGGGAGCTCTGGAAACACCATATATTTT
CDR3aa: CASRPGTGSSGNTIYF

abundance: .
v_gene: TRBV28
len: 13
d_gene: .
j_gene: TRBJ2-6
CDR3nt: TGTGCCAGCAGCGGGACCTACGGCAACGTCCTGACTTTC
CDR3aa: CASSGTYGNVLTF

abundance: .
v_gene: TRBV11-1
len: 14
d_gene: TRBD2
j_gene: TRBJ2-1
CDR3nt: TGTGCCAGCAGTAGCGGGGGCCAATACAATGAGCAGTTCTTC
CDR3aa: CASSSGGQYNEQFF

abundance: .
v_gene: TRBV27
len: 15
d_gene: TRBD1
j_gene: TRBJ1-1
CDR3nt: TGTGCCAGCAGCCGATGGGGCAGGGGGCGGGCAGAAGCTTTCTTT
CDR3aa: CASSRWGRGRAEAFF

abundance: .
v_gene: TRBV4-1
len: 14
d_gene: .
j_gene: TRBJ1-2
CDR3nt: TGCGCCAGCAGCCAAGAGGGAACACGAGGGGGCTACACCTTC
CDR3aa: CASSQEGTRGGYTF

abundance: few
v_gene: TRBV7-8
len: 13
d_gene: .
j_gene: TRBJ1-1
CDR3nt: TGTGCCAGCAGCCCGCGTGGGAACACTGAAGCTTTCTTT
CDR3aa: CASSPRGNTEAFF

abundance: .
v_gene: TRBV28
len: 16
d_gene: .
j_gene: TRBJ2-5
CDR3nt: TGTGCCAGCACAATGGAAGGGACGTTGATCCAAGAGACCCAGTACTTC
CDR3aa: CASTMEGTLIQETQYF

abundance: .
v_gene: TRBV12-3/TRBV12-4
len: 13
d_gene: .
j_gene: TRBJ2-5
CDR3nt: TGTGCCAGCAGCCTTGAGGCAGGACGCACCCAGTACTTC
CDR3aa: CASSLEAGRTQYF

abundance: .
v_gene: TRBV11-3
len: 13
d_gene: .
j_gene: TRBJ1-2
CDR3nt: TGTGCCAGCAGCCCCGACGGGGGCTATGGCTACACCTTC
CDR3aa: CASSPDGGYGYTF

abundance: .
v_gene: TRBV9
len: 15
d_gene: TRBD1
j_gene: TRBJ2-3
CDR3nt: TGTGCCAGCAGCGCCCGGGACAGGGTTACAGATACGCAGTATTTT
CDR3aa: CASSARDRVTDTQYF

abundance: once
v_gene: TRBV6-5
len: 14
d_gene: TRBD2
j_gene: TRBJ2-7
CDR3nt: TGTGCCAGCAGTAGCGACGGGAGGGCCTACGAGCAGTACTTC
CDR3aa: CASSSDGRAYEQYF

abundance: .
v_gene: TRBV18
len: 14
d_gene: .
j_gene: TRBJ1-4
CDR3nt: TGTGCCAGCTCGCCGTACGGAGGAAATGAAAAACTGTTTTTT
CDR3aa: CASSPYGGNEKLFF

abundance: .
v_gene: TRBV19
len: 13
d_gene: .
j_gene: TRBJ2-7
CDR3nt: TGTGCCAGTAGTATTCTGGCATCCGACGAGCAGTACTTC
CDR3aa: CASSILASDEQYF

abundance: once
v_gene: TRBV27
len: 13
d_gene: TRBD2
j_gene: TRBJ2-7
CDR3nt: TGTGCCAGTGGAGCGGGGGCAAACTACGAGCAGTACTTC
CDR3aa: CASGAGANYEQYF

abundance: once
v_gene: TRBV21-1
len: 13
d_gene: .
j_gene: TRBJ2-3
CDR3nt: TGTGCCAGCGCGAGGACCAGTAAAAATACGCAGTATTTT
CDR3aa: CASARTSKNTQYF

abundance: .
v_gene: TRBV5-6
len: 13
d_gene: .
j_gene: TRBJ1-1
CDR3nt: TGTGCCAGCAGCTCGGTACAGAACACTGAAGCTTTCTTT
CDR3aa: CASSSVQNTEAFF

abundance: .
v_gene: TRBV27
len: 17
d_gene: TRBD1
j_gene: TRBJ1-3
CDR3nt: TGTGCCAGCAGTATGGGGGACAGGGGGATTTCTGGAAACACCATATATTTT
CDR3aa: CASSMGDRGISGNTIYF

abundance: .
v_gene: TRBV5-1
len: 15
d_gene: .
j_gene: TRBJ2-2
CDR3nt: TGCGCCAGCAGCTCACAGAATCCGAACACCGGGGAGCTGTTTTTT
CDR3aa: CASSSQNPNTGELFF

abundance: .
v_gene: TRBV5-1
len: 15
d_gene: .
j_gene: TRBJ1-4
CDR3nt: TGCGCCAGCAGCTCGAACACAGGGTTGGTTGAAAAACTGTTTTTT
CDR3aa: CASSSNTGLVEKLFF

abundance: .
v_gene: TRBV6-5
len: 14
d_gene: .
j_gene: TRBJ2-7
CDR3nt: TGTGCCAGCAGTTATGCACGGCTGTCGTACGAGCAGTACTTC
CDR3aa: CASSYARLSYEQYF

abundance: .
v_gene: TRBV6-5
len: 13
d_gene: .
j_gene: TRBJ2-2
CDR3nt: TGTGCCAGCAGCCCCCTCGCGGGGTCGGCGCTGTTTTTT
CDR3aa: CASSPLAGSALFF

abundance: .
v_gene: TRBV9
len: 15
d_gene: .
j_gene: TRBJ1-3
CDR3nt: TGTGCCAGCAACGCCGAGGGGGGGCCTGGAAACACCATATATTTT
CDR3aa: CASNAEGGPGNTIYF

abundance: .
v_gene: TRBV10-3
len: 13
d_gene: .
j_gene: TRBJ2-7
CDR3nt: TGTGCCATCAGTGAGTCGGAGGGCTACGAGCAGTACTTC
CDR3aa: CAISESEGYEQYF

abundance: .
v_gene: TRBV20-1
len: 16
d_gene: TRBD1
j_gene: TRBJ2-1
CDR3nt: TGCAGTGCTCGTGCGAAAACAGGGGGCAGGAACAATGAGCAGTTCTTC
CDR3aa: CSARAKTGGRNNEQFF

abundance: .
v_gene: TRBV28
len: 15
d_gene: .
j_gene: TRBJ2-7
CDR3nt: TGTGCCAGCAGTTTACTATCTACAGGGAAGTACGAGCAGTACTTC
CDR3aa: CASSLLSTGKYEQYF

abundance: once
v_gene: TRBV15
len: 15
d_gene: TRBD1
j_gene: TRBJ2-2
CDR3nt: TGTGCCACCAGCAGAGAGACAGGGAGCACCGGGGAGCTGTTTTTT
CDR3aa: CATSRETGSTGELFF

abundance: .
v_gene: TRBV24-1
len: 14
d_gene: .
j_gene: TRBJ1-2
CDR3nt: TGTGCCACCAGTGGACAGTCCGCTATTTCTGGCTACACCTTC
CDR3aa: CATSGQSAISGYTF

abundance: .
v_gene: TRBV30
len: 13
d_gene: TRBD2
j_gene: TRBJ2-1
CDR3nt: TGTGCCTGGAGCGGGGGGGTGTATAATGAGCAGTTCTTC
CDR3aa: CAWSGGVYNEQFF

abundance: .
v_gene: TRBV14
len: 14
d_gene: .
j_gene: TRBJ1-1
CDR3nt: TGTGCCAGCAGCAGGGACACCTTGAACACTGAAGCTTTCTTT
CDR3aa: CASSRDTLNTEAFF

abundance: .
v_gene: TRBV5-4
len: 15
d_gene: .
j_gene: TRBJ2-1
CDR3nt: TGTGCCAGCAGCTTGGCTCGGGCGGGTGGCAATGAGCAGTTCTTC
CDR3aa: CASSLARAGGNEQFF

abundance: .
v_gene: TRBV7-9
len: 13
d_gene: .
j_gene: TRBJ2-1
CDR3nt: TGTGCCAGCAGCTTACGGACCTGGGGCGAGCAGTTCTTC
CDR3aa: CASSLRTWGEQFF

abundance: .
v_gene: TRBV19
len: 11
d_gene: TRBD1
j_gene: TRBJ2-7
CDR3nt: TGTGCCAGTAGTAAAGGGGGCCAACAGTACTTC
CDR3aa: CASSKGGQQYF

abundance: once
v_gene: TRBV4-1
len: 15
d_gene: .
j_gene: TRBJ1-1
CDR3nt: TGCGCCAGCAGCCCCAAGGGAGGAGGGAACACTGAAGCTTTCTTT
CDR3aa: CASSPKGGGNTEAFF

abundance: .
v_gene: TRBV18
len: 12
d_gene: .
j_gene: TRBJ1-1
CDR3nt: TGTGCCAGCTCACCGAGTCGTACTGAAGCTTTCTTT
CDR3aa: CASSPSRTEAFF

abundance: .
v_gene: TRBV6-5
len: 16
d_gene: .
j_gene: TRBJ1-1
CDR3nt: TGTGCCAGCAGTTACTTCGCCCGGGGATTGAACACTGAAGCTTTCTTT
CDR3aa: CASSYFARGLNTEAFF

abundance: .
v_gene: TRBV6-6
len: 14
d_gene: .
j_gene: TRBJ1-6
CDR3nt: TGTGCCAGCGCCAGCGACATCCATAATTCACCCCTCCACTTT
CDR3aa: CASASDIHNSPLHF

abundance: .
v_gene: TRBV20-1
len: 11
d_gene: .
j_gene: TRBJ1-1
CDR3nt: TGCAGTGCTTTTAGAGAAACTGAAGCTTTCTTT
CDR3aa: CSAFRETEAFF

abundance: .
v_gene: TRBV7-9
len: 15
d_gene: .
j_gene: TRBJ1-2
CDR3nt: TGTGCCAGCAGCCCCGTCCGCGCTATCAGCTATGGCTACACCTTC
CDR3aa: CASSPVRAISYGYTF

abundance: .
v_gene: TRBV27
len: 13
d_gene: TRBD2
j_gene: TRBJ2-7
CDR3nt: TGTGCCAGCCGTAGCGGGTTCTCCTACGAGCAGTACTTC
CDR3aa: CASRSGFSYEQYF

abundance: .
v_gene: TRBV20-1
len: 13
d_gene: .
j_gene: TRBJ1-5
CDR3nt: TGCAGTGCTAGTTACATCGGTGTTGAGCCCCAGCATTTT
CDR3aa: CSASYIGVEPQHF

abundance: .
v_gene: TRBV6-5
len: 14
d_gene: TRBD1
j_gene: TRBJ2-7
CDR3nt: TGTGCCAGCAGTTCGGACAGGAGACCCTACGAGCAGTACTTC
CDR3aa: CASSSDRRPYEQYF

abundance: .
v_gene: TRBV12-3/TRBV12-4
len: 9
d_gene: .
j_gene: TRBJ2-3
CDR3nt: TGTGCCAGCTATGAGACGCAGTATTTT
CDR3aa: CASYETQYF

abundance: .
v_gene: TRBV27
len: 14
d_gene: TRBD1
j_gene: TRBJ1-6
CDR3nt: TGTGCCAGCAGTTCGGACAGGTCTGGATCACCCCTCCACTTT
CDR3aa: CASSSDRSGSPLHF

abundance: .
v_gene: TRBV18
len: 15
d_gene: .
j_gene: TRBJ1-1
CDR3nt: TGTGCCAGCTCACCCTGGGAGGGGGGAGACACTGAAGCTTTCTTT
CDR3aa: CASSPWEGGDTEAFF

abundance: many
v_gene: TRBV18
len: 15
d_gene: .
j_gene: TRBJ2-7
CDR3nt: TGTGCCAGCTCACCAGCCCCCGGCAGTACCTACGAGCAGTACTTC
CDR3aa: CASSPAPGSTYEQYF

abundance: .
v_gene: TRBV30
len: 12
d_gene: .
j_gene: TRBJ2-2
CDR3nt: TGTGCCTGGAAGGGGCGAACCGGGGAGCTGTTTTTT
CDR3aa: CAWKGRTGELFF

abundance: .
v_gene: TRBV9
len: 15
d_gene: .
j_gene: TRBJ1-4
CDR3nt: TGTGCCAGCAGCGCCACAGGAGCAACTAATGAAAAACTGTTTTTT
CDR3aa: CASSATGATNEKLFF

abundance: .
v_gene: TRBV9
len: 14
d_gene: .
j_gene: TRBJ1-5
CDR3nt: TGTGCCAGCGGGGGGTTGGGGATCAATCAGCCCCAGCATTTT
CDR3aa: CASGGLGINQPQHF

abundance: .
v_gene: TRBV6-1
len: 16
d_gene: .
j_gene: TRBJ1-2
CDR3nt: TGTGCCAGCAGTCAAGCAGGGCGGCGCCAGGTCTATGGCTACACCTTC
CDR3aa: CASSQAGRRQVYGYTF

abundance: .
v_gene: TRBV2
len: 15
d_gene: TRBD1
j_gene: TRBJ1-2
CDR3nt: TGTGCCAGCAGTGGGGCAGGGGGCGCGCGGGATGGCTACACCTTC
CDR3aa: CASSGAGGARDGYTF

abundance: .
v_gene: TRBV10-3
len: 15
d_gene: TRBD2
j_gene: TRBJ2-7
CDR3nt: TGTGCCATCAGTCCCTCAGCGGGGGCGACTAAAGAGCAGTACTTC
CDR3aa: CAISPSAGATKEQYF

abundance: .
v_gene: TRBV11-1
len: 14
d_gene: .
j_gene: TRBJ1-1
CDR3nt: TGTGCCAGCAGAGCGACGGGGGCTGGCACTGAAGCTTTCTTT
CDR3aa: CASRATGAGTEAFF

abundance: .
v_gene: TRBV19
len: 15
d_gene: .
j_gene: TRBJ1-5
CDR3nt: TGTGCCACAACGGGGCAGGCTTATAGCAATCAGCCCCAGCATTTT
CDR3aa: CATTGQAYSNQPQHF

abundance: once
v_gene: TRBV4-2
len: 15
d_gene: TRBD2
j_gene: TRBJ2-7
CDR3nt: TGTGCCAGCAGCCAAGACGGACTAGCAACCAACGAGCAGTACTTC
CDR3aa: CASSQDGLATNEQYF

abundance: .
v_gene: TRBV11-2
len: 14
d_gene: .
j_gene: TRBJ2-7
CDR3nt: TGTGCCAGCAGCCCTTTTACCACCTCCTACGAGCAGTACTTC
CDR3aa: CASSPFTTSYEQYF